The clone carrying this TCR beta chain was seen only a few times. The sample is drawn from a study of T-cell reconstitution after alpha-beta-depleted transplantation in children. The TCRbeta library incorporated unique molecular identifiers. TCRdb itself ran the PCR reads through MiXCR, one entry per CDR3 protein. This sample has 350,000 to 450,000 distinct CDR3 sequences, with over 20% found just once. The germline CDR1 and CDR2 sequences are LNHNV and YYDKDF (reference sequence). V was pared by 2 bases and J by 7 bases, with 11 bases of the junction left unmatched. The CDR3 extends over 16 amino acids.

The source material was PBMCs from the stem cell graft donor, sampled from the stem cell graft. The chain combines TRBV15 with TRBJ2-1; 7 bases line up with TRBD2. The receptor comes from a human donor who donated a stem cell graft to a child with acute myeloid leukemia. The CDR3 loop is CATSRTYAGEGNEQFF. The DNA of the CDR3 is TGTGCCACCAGCAGAACATATGCGGGAGAAGGAAATGAGCAGTTCTTC.